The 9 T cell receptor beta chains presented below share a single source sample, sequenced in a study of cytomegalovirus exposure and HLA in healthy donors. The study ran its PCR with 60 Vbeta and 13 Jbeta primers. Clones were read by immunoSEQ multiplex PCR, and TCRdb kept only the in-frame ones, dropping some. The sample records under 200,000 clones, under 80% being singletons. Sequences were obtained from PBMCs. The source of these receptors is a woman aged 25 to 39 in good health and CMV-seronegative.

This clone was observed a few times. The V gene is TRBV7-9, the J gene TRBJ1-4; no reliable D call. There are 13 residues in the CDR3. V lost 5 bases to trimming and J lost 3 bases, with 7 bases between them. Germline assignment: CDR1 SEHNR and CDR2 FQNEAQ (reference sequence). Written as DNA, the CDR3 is TGTGCCAGCAGCGACGACTCTAATGAAAAACTGTTTTTT. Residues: CASSDDSNEKLFF.

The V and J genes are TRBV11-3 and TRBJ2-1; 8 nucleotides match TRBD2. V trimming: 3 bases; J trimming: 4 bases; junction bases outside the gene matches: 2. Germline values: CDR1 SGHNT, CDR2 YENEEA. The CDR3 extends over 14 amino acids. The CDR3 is CASSLRGVYNEQFF. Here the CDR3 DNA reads TGTGCCAGCAGCTTGCGGGGGGTTTACAATGAGCAGTTCTTC.

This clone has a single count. CDR3 in DNA: TGTGCCATCAGTGTATTAGGGGCGGACACTGAAGCTTTCTTT. Its protein product is CAISVLGADTEAFF. The chain is built from TRBV10-3 and TRBJ1-1; tentative D call: TRBD1 (5 bases). This CDR3 comprises 14 residues. Germline V CDR1 and CDR2: ENHRY, SYGVKD. Trimming removed 4 bases at V and 3 bases at J, with 12 bases between.

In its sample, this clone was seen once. The chain's CDR3 is CASSQQGARNTGELFF. CDR3 DNA sequence: TGTGCCAGCAGTCAACAGGGGGCTCGAAACACCGGGGAGCTGTTTTTT. This chain uses TRBV6-4 with TRBJ2-2; 9 positions agree with TRBD1. Germline assignment: CDR1 MRHNA and CDR2 SNTAGT. V shed 5 bases and J 2 bases; nucleotides not matched to a gene: 6. The CDR3 has 16 amino acids.

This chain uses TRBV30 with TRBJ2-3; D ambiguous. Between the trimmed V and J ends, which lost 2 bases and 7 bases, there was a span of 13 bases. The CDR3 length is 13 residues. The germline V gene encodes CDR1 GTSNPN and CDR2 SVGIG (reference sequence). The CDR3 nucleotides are TGTGCCTGGAGTAACCCACCTACGCATACGCAGTATTTT. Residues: CAWSNPPTHTQYF.

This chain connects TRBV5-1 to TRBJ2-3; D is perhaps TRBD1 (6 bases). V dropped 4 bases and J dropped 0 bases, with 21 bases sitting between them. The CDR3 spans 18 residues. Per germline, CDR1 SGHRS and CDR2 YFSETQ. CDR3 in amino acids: CASSVTGTGPTSTDTQYF. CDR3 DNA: TGCGCCAGCAGCGTTACAGGGACCGGTCCCACTAGCACAGATACGCAGTATTTT.

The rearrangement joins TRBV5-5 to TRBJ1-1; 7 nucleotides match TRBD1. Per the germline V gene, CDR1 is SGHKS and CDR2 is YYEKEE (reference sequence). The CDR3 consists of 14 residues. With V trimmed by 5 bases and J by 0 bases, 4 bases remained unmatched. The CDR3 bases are TGTGCCAGCAGGGCGGGACAGTTGAACACTGAAGCTTTCTTT. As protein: CASRAGQLNTEAFF.

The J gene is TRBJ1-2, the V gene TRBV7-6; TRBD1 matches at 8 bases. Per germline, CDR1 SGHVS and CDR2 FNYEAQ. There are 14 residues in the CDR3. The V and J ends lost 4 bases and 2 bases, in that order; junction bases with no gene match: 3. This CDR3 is CASSWGQVNYGYTF. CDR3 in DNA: TGTGCCAGCAGCTGGGGACAGGTGAACTATGGCTACACCTTC.

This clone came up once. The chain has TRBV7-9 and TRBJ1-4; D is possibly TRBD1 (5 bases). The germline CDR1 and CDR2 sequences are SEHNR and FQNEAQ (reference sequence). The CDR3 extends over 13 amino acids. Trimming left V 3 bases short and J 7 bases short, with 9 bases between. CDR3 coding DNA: TGTGCCAGCAGCTTCGGGGGGGTTGAAAAACTGTTTTTT. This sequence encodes CASSFGGVEKLFF.